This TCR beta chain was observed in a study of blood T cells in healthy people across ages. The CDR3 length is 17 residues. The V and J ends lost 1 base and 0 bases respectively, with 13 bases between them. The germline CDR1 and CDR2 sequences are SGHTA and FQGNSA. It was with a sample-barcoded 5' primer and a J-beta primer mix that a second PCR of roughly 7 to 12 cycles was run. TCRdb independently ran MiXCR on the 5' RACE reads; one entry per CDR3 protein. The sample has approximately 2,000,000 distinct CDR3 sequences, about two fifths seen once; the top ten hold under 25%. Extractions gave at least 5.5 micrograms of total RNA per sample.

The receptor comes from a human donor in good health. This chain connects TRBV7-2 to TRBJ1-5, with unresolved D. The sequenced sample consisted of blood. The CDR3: CASSLVNPSYSNQPQHF. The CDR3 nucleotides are TGTGCCAGCAGCTTAGTTAATCCCTCTTATAGCAATCAGCCCCAGCATTTT.